The clone carrying this T cell receptor beta chain was seen ten or more times. Antigen unknown. The sample's time point: sample taken at primary tumor resection. Unsorted samples of tumor, nontumor lung or frozen PBMC had their whole RNA sequenced. This specimen belongs to a study of spatial heterogeneity in lung cancer. Study results and limitations: Within tumors, counts of expanded alpha and beta TCRs tracked tumor mutation counts. The estimated TCR-seq coverage of tumor T cells amounted to approximately 7.3% when looking at alpha chains and approximately 14% when looking at beta chains.

V shed 2 bases, J shed 5 bases, and the junction held 5 bases outside the gene matches. Looked up from germline, CDR1 is SGHDT and CDR2 is YYEEEE. The CDR3 is 15 residues long. Unique molecular identifiers, one per molecule, were present on every TCR cDNA molecule. TCRdb used MiXCR to reprocess the 5' RACE reads, holding one entry per CDR3 protein. The repertoire holds 20,000 to 25,000 distinct CDR3 sequences, with about 4.5% as singletons. V gene TRBV5-6 combines with J gene TRBJ2-5; 11 bases are a match to TRBD1. The clonotype comes from a male donor with early-stage non-small cell lung cancer. Specimen: lung tumor tissue, collected at surgery. CDR3 residues: CASSLGTGGVETQYF. The CDR3 nucleotides are TGTGCCAGCAGCTTAGGGACAGGGGGAGTCGAGACCCAGTACTTC.